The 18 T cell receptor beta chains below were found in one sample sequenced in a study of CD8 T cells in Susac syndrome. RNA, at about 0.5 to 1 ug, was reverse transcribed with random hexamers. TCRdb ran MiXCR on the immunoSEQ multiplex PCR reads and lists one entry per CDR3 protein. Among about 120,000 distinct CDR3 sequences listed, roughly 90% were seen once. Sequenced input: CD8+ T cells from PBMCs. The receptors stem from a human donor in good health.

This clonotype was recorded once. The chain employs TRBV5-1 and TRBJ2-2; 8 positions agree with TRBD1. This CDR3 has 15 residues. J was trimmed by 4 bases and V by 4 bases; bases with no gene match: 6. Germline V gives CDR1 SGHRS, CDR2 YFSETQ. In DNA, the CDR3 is TGCGCCAGCAGCCCAGACAGGGGTAGCACCGGGGAGCTGTTTTTT. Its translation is CASSPDRGSTGELFF.

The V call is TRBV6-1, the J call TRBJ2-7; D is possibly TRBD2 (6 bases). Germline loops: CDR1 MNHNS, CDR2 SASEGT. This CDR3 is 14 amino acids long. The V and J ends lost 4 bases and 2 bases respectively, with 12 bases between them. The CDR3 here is CASSVGDFAYEQYF. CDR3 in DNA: TGTGCCAGCAGTGTGGGGGACTTTGCCTACGAGCAGTACTTC.

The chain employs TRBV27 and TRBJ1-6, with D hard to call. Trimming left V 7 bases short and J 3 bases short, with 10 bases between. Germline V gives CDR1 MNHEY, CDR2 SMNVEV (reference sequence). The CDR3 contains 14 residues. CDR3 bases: TGTGCCAGCACCCTCCGGGACTATAATTCACCCCTCCACTTT. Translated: CASTLRDYNSPLHF.

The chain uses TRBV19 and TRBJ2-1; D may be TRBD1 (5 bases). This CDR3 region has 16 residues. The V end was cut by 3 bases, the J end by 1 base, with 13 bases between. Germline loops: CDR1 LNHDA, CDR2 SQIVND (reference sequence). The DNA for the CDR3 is TGTGCCAGTAGTATCGATGGGAAGGGGTCCTACAATGAGCAGTTCTTC. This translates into CASSIDGKGSYNEQFF.

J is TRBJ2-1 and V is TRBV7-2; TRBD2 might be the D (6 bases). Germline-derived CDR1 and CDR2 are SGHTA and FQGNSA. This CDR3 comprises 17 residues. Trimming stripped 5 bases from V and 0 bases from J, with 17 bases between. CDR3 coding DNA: TGTGCCAGCAGCGCGGGACTCCTATTAAGCTCCTACAATGAGCAGTTCTTC. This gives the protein CASSAGLLLSSYNEQFF.

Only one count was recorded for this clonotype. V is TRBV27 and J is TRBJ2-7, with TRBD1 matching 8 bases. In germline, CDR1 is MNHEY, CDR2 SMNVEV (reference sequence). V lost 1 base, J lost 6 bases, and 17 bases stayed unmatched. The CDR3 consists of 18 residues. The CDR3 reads CASSLLGRSSGGRREQYF. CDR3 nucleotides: TGTGCCAGCAGTTTATTAGGCCGTTCGTCAGGGGGCCGACGCGAGCAGTACTTC.

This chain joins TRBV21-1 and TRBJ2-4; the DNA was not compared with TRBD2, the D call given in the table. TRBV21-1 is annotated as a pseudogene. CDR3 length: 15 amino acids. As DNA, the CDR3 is TGTGCCAGCGCCCGCCAGGGCCTAGCCAAAAACATTCAGTACTTC. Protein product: CASARQGLAKNIQYF.

The CDR3 nucleotides read TGCAGCGTTGGACGTCTGGGGGGTGAAGCTTTCTTT. Protein product: CSVGRLGGEAFF. This sequence joins TRBV29-1 and TRBJ1-1; tentative D call: TRBD1 (5 bases). This CDR3 region has 12 residues. Germline V gene sequence: CDR1 SQVTM, CDR2 ANQGSEA. V lost 4 bases, J lost 7 bases, and 13 bases lay in between.

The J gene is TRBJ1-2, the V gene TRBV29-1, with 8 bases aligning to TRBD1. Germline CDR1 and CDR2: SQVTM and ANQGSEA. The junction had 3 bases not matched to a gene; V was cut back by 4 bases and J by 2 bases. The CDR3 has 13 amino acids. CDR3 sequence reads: CSVGQGSNYGYTF. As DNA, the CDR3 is TGCAGCGTTGGACAGGGGTCCAACTATGGCTACACCTTC.

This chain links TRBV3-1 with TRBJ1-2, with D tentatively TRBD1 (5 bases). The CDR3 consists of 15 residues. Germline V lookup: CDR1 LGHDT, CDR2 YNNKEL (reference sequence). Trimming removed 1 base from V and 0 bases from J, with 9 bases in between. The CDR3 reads CASSQGGVTNYGYTF. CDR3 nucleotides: TGTGCCAGCAGCCAAGGAGGGGTTACTAACTATGGCTACACCTTC.

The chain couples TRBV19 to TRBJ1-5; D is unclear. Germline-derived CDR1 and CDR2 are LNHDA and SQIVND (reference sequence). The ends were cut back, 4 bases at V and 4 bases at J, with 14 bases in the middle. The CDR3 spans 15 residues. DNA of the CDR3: TGTGCCAGTAGTAAACTGGACGGGGTGAATCAGCCCCAGCATTTT. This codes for CASSKLDGVNQPQHF.

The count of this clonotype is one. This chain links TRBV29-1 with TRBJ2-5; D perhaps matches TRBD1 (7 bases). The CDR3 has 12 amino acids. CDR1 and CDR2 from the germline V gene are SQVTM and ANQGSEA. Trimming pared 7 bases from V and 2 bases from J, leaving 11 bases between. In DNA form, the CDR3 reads TGCAGCGGCGGGGACAGACAAGAGACCCAGTACTTC. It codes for CSGGDRQETQYF.

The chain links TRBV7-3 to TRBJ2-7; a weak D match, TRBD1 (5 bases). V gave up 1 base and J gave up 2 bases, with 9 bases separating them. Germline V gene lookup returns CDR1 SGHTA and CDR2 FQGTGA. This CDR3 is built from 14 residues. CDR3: CASSLSPGPYEQYF. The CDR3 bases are TGTGCCAGCAGCTTAAGTCCAGGGCCCTACGAGCAGTACTTC.

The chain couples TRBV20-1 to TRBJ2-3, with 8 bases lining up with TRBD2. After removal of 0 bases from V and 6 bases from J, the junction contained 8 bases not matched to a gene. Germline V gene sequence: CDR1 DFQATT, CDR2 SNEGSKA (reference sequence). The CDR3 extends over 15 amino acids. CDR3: CSARDNSGRKDTQYF. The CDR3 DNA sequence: TGCAGTGCTAGAGATAACAGCGGGAGAAAGGATACGCAGTATTTT.

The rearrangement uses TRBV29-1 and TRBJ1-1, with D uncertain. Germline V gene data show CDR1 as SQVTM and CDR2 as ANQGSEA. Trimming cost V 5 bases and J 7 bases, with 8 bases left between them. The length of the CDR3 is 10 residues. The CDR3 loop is CSVIDIEAFF. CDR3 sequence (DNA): TGCAGCGTTATCGACATTGAAGCTTTCTTT.

The CDR3 DNA reads as TGTGCCAGTGGACAGGGGGGGGAGACCCAGTACTTC. Protein sequence: CASGQGGETQYF. This chain connects TRBV19 to TRBJ2-5, with 10 bases identical to TRBD1. The CDR3 contains 12 residues. Germline assignment: CDR1 LNHDA and CDR2 SQIVND (reference sequence). V shed 8 bases, J shed 5 bases, and the junction held 2 bases outside the gene matches. Filled out from reference TRBV19 and TRBJ2-5, the complete variable domain reads DGGITQSPKYLFRKEGQNVTLSCEQNLNHDAMYWYRQDPGQGLRLIYYSQIVNDFQKGDIAEGYSVSREKKESFPLTVTSAQKNPTAFYLCASGQGGETQYFGPGTRLLVL.

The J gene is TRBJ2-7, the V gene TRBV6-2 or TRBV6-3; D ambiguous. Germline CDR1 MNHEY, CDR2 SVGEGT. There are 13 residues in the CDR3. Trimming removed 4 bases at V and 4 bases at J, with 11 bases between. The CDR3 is CASSSTTPYEQYF. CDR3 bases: TGTGCCAGCAGTTCGACGACCCCTTACGAGCAGTACTTC.

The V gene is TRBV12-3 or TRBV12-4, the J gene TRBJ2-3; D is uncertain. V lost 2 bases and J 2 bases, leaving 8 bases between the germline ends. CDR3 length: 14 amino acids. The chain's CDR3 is CASSLIQSTDTQYF. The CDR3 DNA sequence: TGTGCCAGCAGTTTAATCCAATCCACAGATACGCAGTATTTT.